The rows below give T cell receptor beta chains drawn from one sample of a study of control samples from healthy donors and cancer patients. Assay: immunoSEQ multiplex PCR; the TCRdb copy retains only in-frame clones and omits some. The table includes roughly 43,000 clones, 90% to 95% detected once. The sample was blood. These receptors were taken from a man between 60 and 75 years old in good health. The conserved cysteine and the conserved F or W are not part of the CDR3 here. Part of the rows lack a size; the others show once, few, many or a class for expanded clones.

CDR3 protein	V gene	clone size
ASRLYTNQPQH	TRBV28	once
ASSLASTYNEQF	TRBV11-1	.
ASSLAGMSNQPQH	TRBV5-1	.
ASSPRAGRYEQY	TRBV5-6	.
ASSEFIVGYT	TRBV25-1	.
ASSEMGRAYQPQH	TRBV6-1	.
ASSVGSSGNTIY	TRBV9	.
SVVVGTEAF	TRBV29-1	.
ASSLEGLPTQQY	TRBV7-6	once
ASRYRGRNTEAF	TRBV28	.
ASSRSPGGAGAGNEQF	TRBV4-2	.